This TCR beta chain was sequenced for a study of T cells after posttransplantation cyclophosphamide. Whole-study results and caveats: Recipient CMV seropositivity and CMV reactivation strongly tracked TRB clonality.

This clone appeared many times. Its antigen is unidentified. A marrow graft followed busulfan-fludarabine conditioning, with cyclophosphamide on days +3 and +4. Method: immunoSEQ multiplex PCR; TCRdb's copy keeps in-frame clones and lacks some. The sample shows thousands of clones, none of them appearing just once. This TCR came from a female patient in her 50s who received an allogeneic stem cell transplant from a related donor, was CMV-positive, and had no GVHD. Some T cells here may be from the graft donor. Specimen: PBMCs, collected after allogeneic stem cell transplant with posttransplant cyclophosphamide.

The CDR3 DNA sequence: TGTGCCAGCAGCTTACAGGGGGAGCAACGCGAGCAGTACTTC. Translation: CASSLQGEQREQYF. The chain is built from TRBV7-9 and TRBJ2-7, with 7 bases identical to TRBD1. The J segment lost 6 bases and the V segment lost 2 bases, leaving 7 bases of the junction unmatched. Germline V gives CDR1 SEHNR, CDR2 FQNEAQ (reference sequence). The CDR3 is 14 residues long.